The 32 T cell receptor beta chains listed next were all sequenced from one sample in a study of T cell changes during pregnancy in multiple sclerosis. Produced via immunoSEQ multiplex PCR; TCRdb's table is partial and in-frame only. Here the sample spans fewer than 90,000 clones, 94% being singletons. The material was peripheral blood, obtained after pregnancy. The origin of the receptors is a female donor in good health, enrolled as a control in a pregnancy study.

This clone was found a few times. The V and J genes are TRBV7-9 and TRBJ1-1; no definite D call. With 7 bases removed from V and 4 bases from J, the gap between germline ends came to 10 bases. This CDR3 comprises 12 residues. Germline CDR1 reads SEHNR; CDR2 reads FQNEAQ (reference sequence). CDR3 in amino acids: CASIPLSTEAFF. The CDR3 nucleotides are TGTGCCAGCATACCATTGAGCACTGAAGCTTTCTTT.

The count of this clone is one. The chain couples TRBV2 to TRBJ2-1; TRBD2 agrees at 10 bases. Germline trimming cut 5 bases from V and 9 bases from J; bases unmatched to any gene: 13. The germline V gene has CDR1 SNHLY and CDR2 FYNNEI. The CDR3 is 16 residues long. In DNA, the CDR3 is TGTGCCAGCAGTCTTCTGCCCGGGACTAGCGAAAGTGAGCAGTTCTTC. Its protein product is CASSLLPGTSESEQFF.

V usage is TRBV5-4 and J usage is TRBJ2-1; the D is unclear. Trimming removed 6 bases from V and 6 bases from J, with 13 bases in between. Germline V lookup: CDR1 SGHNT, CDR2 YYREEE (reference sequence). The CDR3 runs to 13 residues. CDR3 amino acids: CASTFLTSNEQFF. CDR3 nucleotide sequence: TGTGCCAGCACCTTCTTAACTTCCAATGAGCAGTTCTTC. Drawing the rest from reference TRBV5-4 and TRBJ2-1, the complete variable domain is ETGVTQSPTHLIKTRGQQVTLRCSSQSGHNTVSWYQQALGQGPQFIFQYYREEENGRGNFPPRFSGLQFPNYSSELNVNALELDDSALYLCASTFLTSNEQFFGPGTRLTVL.

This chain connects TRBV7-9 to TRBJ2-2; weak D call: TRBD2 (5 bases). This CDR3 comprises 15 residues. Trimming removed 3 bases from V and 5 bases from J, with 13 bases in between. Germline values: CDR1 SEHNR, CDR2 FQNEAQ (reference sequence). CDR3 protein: CASSFLKTGTGELFF. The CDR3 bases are TGTGCCAGCAGCTTTTTGAAAACGGGGACCGGGGAGCTGTTTTTT.

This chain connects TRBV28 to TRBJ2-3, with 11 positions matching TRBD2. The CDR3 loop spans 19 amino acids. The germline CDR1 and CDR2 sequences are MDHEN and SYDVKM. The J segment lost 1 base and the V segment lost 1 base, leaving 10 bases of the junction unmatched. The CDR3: CASSLFLLAGGQGTDTQYF. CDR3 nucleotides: TGTGCCAGCAGTTTATTTCTTTTAGCGGGAGGGCAAGGCACAGATACGCAGTATTTT.

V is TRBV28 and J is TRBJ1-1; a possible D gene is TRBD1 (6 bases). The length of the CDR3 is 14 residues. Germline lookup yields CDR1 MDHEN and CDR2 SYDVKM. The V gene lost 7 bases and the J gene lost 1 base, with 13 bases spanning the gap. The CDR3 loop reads CASTPGQPNTEAFF. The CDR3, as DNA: TGTGCCAGCACCCCGGGACAACCGAACACTGAAGCTTTCTTT.

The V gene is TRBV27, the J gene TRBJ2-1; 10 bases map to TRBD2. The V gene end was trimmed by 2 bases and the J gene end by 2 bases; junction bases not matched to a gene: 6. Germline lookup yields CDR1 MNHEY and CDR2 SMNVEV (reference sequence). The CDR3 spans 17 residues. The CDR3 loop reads CASSLTASGRTYNEQFF. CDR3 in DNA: TGTGCCAGCAGTTTAACGGCTAGCGGGAGAACCTACAATGAGCAGTTCTTC.

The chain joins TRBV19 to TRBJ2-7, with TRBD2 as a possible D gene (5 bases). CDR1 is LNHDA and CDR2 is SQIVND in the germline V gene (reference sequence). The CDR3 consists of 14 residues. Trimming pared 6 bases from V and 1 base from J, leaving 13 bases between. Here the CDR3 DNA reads TGTGCCAGTAGCCTTCCGGGATCATCCTACGAGCAGTACTTC. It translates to CASSLPGSSYEQYF.

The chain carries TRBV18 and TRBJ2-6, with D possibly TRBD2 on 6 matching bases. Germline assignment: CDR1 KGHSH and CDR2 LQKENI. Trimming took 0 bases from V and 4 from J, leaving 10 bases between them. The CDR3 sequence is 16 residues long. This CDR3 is CASSPPGGAGANVLTF. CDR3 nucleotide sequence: TGTGCCAGCTCACCACCGGGCGGGGCCGGGGCCAACGTCCTGACTTTC.

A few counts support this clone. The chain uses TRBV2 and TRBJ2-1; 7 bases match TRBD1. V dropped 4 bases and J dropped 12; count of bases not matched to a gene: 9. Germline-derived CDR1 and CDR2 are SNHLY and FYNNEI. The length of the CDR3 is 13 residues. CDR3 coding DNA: TGTGCCAGCAGTGGGGGACAGACCCAGGGGCAGTTCTTC. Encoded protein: CASSGGQTQGQFF.

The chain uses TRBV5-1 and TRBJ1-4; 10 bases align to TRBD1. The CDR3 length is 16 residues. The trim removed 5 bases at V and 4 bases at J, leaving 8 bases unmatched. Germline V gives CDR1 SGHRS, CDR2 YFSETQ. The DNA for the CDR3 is TGCGCCAGCAGGACGACAGGGGGCGGGAGTAATGAAAAACTGTTTTTT. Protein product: CASRTTGGGSNEKLFF.

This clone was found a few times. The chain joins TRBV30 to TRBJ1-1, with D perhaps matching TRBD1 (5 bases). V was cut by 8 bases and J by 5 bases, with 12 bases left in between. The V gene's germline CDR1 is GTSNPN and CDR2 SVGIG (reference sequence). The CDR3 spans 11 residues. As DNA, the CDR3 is TGTGCCACTGCAGGGAGGACTGAAGCTTTCTTT. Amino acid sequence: CATAGRTEAFF.

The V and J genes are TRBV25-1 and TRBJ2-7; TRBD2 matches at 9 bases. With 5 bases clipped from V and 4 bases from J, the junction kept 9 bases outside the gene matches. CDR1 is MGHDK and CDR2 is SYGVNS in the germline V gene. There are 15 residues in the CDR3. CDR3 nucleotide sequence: TGTGCCAGCAGTCCCAGCGGGGGGCGCGGATACGAGCAGTACTTC. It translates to CASSPSGGRGYEQYF.

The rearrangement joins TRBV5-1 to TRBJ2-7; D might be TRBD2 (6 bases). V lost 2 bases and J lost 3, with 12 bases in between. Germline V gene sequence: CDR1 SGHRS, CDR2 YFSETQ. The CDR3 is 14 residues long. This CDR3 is CASSFGGALYEQYF. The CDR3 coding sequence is TGCGCCAGCAGCTTTGGAGGGGCCCTCTACGAGCAGTACTTC.

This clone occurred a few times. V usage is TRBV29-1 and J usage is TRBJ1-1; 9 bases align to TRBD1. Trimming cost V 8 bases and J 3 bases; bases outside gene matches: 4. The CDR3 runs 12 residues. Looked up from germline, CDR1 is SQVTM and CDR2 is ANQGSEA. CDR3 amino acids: CSTRTGDTEAFF. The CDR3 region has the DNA TGCAGCACCCGGACAGGGGACACTGAAGCTTTCTTT.

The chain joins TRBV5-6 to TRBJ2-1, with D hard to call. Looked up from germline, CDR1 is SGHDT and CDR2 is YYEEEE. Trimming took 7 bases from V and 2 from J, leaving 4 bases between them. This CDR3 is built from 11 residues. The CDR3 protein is CASGPYNEQFF. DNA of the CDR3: TGTGCCAGCGGCCCCTACAATGAGCAGTTCTTC. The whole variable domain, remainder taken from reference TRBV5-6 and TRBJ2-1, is DAGVTQSPTHLIKTRGQQVTLRCSPKSGHDTVSWYQQALGQGPQFIFQYYEEEERQRGNFPDRFSGHQFPNYSSELNVNALLLGDSALYLCASGPYNEQFFGPGTRLTVL.

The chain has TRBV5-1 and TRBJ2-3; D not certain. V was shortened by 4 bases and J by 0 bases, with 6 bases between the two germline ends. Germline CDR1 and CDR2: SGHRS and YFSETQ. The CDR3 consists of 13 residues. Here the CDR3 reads CASSVSSTDTQYF. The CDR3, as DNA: TGCGCCAGCAGCGTATCTAGCACAGATACGCAGTATTTT.

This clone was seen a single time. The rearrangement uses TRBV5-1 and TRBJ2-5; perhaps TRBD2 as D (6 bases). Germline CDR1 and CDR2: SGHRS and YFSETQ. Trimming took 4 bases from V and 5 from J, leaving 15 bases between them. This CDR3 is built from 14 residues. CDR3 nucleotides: TGCGCCAGCAGCCCTTCGGCTGCGGGGGAGACCCAGTACTTC. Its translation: CASSPSAAGETQYF.

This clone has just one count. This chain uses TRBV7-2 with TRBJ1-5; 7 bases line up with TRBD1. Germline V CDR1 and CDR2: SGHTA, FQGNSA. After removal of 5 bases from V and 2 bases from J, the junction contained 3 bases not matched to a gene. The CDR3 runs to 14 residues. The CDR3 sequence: CASSIDRGNQPQHF. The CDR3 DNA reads TGTGCCAGCAGCATCGACAGGGGCAATCAGCCCCAGCATTTT.

The CDR3 DNA reads as TGTGCCAGCAGTGGCCGGACAGGAAATAGCAATCAGCCCCAGCATTTT. It is translated as CASSGRTGNSNQPQHF. The chain carries TRBV6-1 and TRBJ1-5, with 7 bases that match TRBD1. Trimming cost V 4 bases and J 0 bases; bases outside gene matches: 6. The length of the CDR3 is 16 residues. Germline CDR1 is MNHNS and CDR2 is SASEGT.

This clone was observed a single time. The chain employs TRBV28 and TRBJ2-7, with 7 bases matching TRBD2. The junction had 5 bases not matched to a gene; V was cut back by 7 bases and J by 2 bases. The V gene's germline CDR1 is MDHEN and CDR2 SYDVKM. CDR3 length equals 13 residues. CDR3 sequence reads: CASNQRGAYEQYF. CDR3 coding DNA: TGTGCCAGCAACCAGCGGGGAGCCTACGAGCAGTACTTC.

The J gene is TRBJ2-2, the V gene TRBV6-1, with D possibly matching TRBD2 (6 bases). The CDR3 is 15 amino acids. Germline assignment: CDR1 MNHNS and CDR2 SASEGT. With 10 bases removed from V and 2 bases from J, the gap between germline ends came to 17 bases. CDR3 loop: CATTGRGLNTGELFF. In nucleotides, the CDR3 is TGTGCCACCACGGGGCGGGGCCTTAACACCGGGGAGCTGTTTTTT.

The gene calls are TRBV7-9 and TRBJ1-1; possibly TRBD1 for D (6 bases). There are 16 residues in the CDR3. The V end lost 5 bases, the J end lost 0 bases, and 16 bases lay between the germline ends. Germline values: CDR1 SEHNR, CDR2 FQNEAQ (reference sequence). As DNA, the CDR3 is TGTGCCAGCAGCATACCTCCGGGACATATGAACACTGAAGCTTTCTTT. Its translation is CASSIPPGHMNTEAFF.

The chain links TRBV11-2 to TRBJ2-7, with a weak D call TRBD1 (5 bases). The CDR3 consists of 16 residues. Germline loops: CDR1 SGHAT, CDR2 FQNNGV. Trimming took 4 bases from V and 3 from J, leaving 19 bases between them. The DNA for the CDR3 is TGTGCCAGCAGCTCTCCGGGTGACAGATCGAACTACGAGCAGTACTTC. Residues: CASSSPGDRSNYEQYF. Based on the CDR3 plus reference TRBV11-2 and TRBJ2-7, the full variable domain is EAGVAQSPRYKIIEKRQSVAFWCNPISGHATLYWYQQILGQGPKLLIQFQNNGVVDDSQLPKDRFSAERLKGVDSTLKIQPAKLEDSAVYLCASSSPGDRSNYEQYFGPGTRLTVT.

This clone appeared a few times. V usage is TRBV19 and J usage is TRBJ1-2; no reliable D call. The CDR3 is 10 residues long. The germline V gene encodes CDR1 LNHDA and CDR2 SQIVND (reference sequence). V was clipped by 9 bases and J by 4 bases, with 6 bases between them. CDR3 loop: CASWSYGYTF. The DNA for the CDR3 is TGTGCCAGCTGGAGCTATGGCTACACCTTC.

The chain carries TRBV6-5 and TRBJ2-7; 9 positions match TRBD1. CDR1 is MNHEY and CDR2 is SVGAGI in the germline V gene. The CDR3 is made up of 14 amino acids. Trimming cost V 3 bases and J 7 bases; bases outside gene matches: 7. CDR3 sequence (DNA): TGTGCCAGCAGTTATGGCAGGACAGGGGTTGAGCAGTACTTC. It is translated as CASSYGRTGVEQYF.

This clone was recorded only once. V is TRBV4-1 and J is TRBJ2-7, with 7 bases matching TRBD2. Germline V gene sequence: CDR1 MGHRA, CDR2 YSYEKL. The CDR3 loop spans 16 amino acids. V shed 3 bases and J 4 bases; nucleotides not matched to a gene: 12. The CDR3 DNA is TGCGCCAGCAGCCAGGTAGACGGGTCCGGGGGGTACGAGCAGTACTTC. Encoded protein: CASSQVDGSGGYEQYF.

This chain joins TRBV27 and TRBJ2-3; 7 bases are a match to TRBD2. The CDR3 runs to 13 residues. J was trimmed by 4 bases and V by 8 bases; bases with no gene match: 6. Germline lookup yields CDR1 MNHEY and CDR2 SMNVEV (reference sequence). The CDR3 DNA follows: TGTGCCAGCCTGGGGAGGGTTTCAGATACGCAGTATTTT. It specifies CASLGRVSDTQYF.

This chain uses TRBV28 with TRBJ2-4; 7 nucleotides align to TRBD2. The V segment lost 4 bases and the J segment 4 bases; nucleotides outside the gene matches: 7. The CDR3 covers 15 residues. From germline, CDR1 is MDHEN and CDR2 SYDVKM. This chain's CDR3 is CASSSRSSGKNIQYF. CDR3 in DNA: TGTGCCAGCAGTTCTAGGTCTAGCGGAAAAAACATTCAGTACTTC.

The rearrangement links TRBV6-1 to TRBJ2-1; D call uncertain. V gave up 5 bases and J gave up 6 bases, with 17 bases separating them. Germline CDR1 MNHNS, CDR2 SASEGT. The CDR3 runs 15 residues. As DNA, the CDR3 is TGTGCCAGCAGTTCCCAGGCGTTCGTCCTCAATGAGCAGTTCTTC. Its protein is CASSSQAFVLNEQFF.

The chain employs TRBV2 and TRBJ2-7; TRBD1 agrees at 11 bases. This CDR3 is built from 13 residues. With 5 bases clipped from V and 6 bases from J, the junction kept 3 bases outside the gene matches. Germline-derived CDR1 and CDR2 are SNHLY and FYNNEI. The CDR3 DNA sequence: TGTGCCAGCAGTAGCGGGACAGGGGGCGAGCAGTACTTC. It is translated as CASSSGTGGEQYF.

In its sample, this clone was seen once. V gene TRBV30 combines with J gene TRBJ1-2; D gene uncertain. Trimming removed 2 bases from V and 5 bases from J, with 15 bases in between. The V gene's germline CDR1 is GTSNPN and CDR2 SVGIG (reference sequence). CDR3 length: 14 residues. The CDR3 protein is CAWSWERVSYGYTF. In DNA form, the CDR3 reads TGTGCCTGGAGTTGGGAGAGGGTCAGTTATGGCTACACCTTC.